A selection of T cell receptor beta chains follows, all from one sample in a study of blood T cells in healthy people across ages. Each CDR3 protein gets one entry after TCRdb re-called the 5' RACE reads with MiXCR. The sample yields over 700,000 distinct CDR3 sequences, 53% seen once. The sample taken for sequencing was blood. Source of these receptors: an elderly man in good health. Each CDR3 is given without its conserved first and last residue.

CDR3aa: SVPLAGVGTDTQY
j_gene: TRBJ2-3
v_gene: TRBV20-1

CDR3aa: ATSSERGGYT
j_gene: TRBJ1-2
v_gene: TRBV24-1

CDR3aa: ASRTSGITDTQY
j_gene: TRBJ2-3
v_gene: TRBV25-1

CDR3aa: ASSPPGGYYEQY
j_gene: NA
v_gene: TRBV28

CDR3aa: AITRGSGELF
j_gene: TRBJ2-2
v_gene: TRBV10-3

CDR3aa: ASSDGPSQLDEQF
j_gene: TRBJ2-1
v_gene: TRBV5-6

CDR3aa: SVGRVRTEAF
j_gene: TRBJ1-1
v_gene: TRBV29-1

CDR3aa: SASLPSVPGNEQY
j_gene: TRBJ2-5
v_gene: TRBV20-1

CDR3aa: ASSYSQGNYNEQF
j_gene: TRBJ2-1
v_gene: TRBV6-6

CDR3aa: ASSTPPQETQY
j_gene: TRBJ2-5
v_gene: TRBV5-1

CDR3aa: ASSVGDSQPRQY
j_gene: TRBJ2-4
v_gene: TRBV9

CDR3aa: ASSLGAPIVHEQY
j_gene: TRBJ2-7
v_gene: TRBV7-2

CDR3aa: TSSQTRPDTQY
j_gene: TRBJ2-3
v_gene: TRBV7-2

CDR3aa: ASTENAGAYNEQF
j_gene: TRBJ2-1
v_gene: TRBV6-2/TRBV6-3

CDR3aa: SARAGAGAKNIQY
j_gene: TRBJ2-4
v_gene: TRBV20-1

CDR3aa: ATSAAGQGSNTEAF
j_gene: TRBJ1-1
v_gene: TRBV24-1

CDR3aa: ASSDLIRAQY
j_gene: TRBJ2-3
v_gene: TRBV25-1

CDR3aa: ASSPPSDEQF
j_gene: TRBJ2-1
v_gene: TRBV3-1

CDR3aa: ASSYERDQPQH
j_gene: TRBJ1-5
v_gene: TRBV7-2

CDR3aa: ASSFRQDAGIEQY
j_gene: TRBJ2-7
v_gene: TRBV7-9

CDR3aa: ASRPGSSYYGYT
j_gene: TRBJ1-2
v_gene: TRBV25-1

CDR3aa: ASSKSGGGGYEQY
j_gene: TRBJ2-7
v_gene: TRBV21-1

CDR3aa: ASYSGSKEETQY
j_gene: TRBJ2-5
v_gene: TRBV2

CDR3aa: SVEGGTGSKQY
j_gene: TRBJ2-7
v_gene: TRBV29-1

CDR3aa: SVDSGTDEQF
j_gene: TRBJ2-1
v_gene: TRBV29-1

CDR3aa: ASSKINRYAY
j_gene: TRBJ2-3
v_gene: TRBV12-3/TRBV12-4

CDR3aa: ASSLASQGRSYNEQF
j_gene: TRBJ2-1
v_gene: TRBV5-1

CDR3aa: ASRKDGRAAGVNVLT
j_gene: TRBJ2-6
v_gene: TRBV11-1

CDR3aa: ASSQDRGRRYEQY
j_gene: NA
v_gene: TRBV14

CDR3aa: ASSVTTSGVYNEQF
j_gene: TRBJ2-1
v_gene: TRBV5-1

CDR3aa: ASSTGQGQGYGYT
j_gene: TRBJ1-2
v_gene: TRBV9

CDR3aa: ASTGGQRYAY
j_gene: TRBJ2-3
v_gene: TRBV12-3/TRBV12-4

CDR3aa: ASSEGVTEAF
j_gene: TRBJ1-1
v_gene: TRBV9

CDR3aa: ASSSRATSGSPEQF
j_gene: TRBJ2-1
v_gene: TRBV7-2

CDR3aa: ASRPGQGGEQY
j_gene: TRBJ2-7
v_gene: TRBV6-5